This TCR beta chain appears in the sequencing data of a study of identical twins. Trimming took off 1 base at V and 2 bases at J, with 11 bases between the two ends. Germline assignment: CDR1 MNHEY and CDR2 SMNVEV (reference sequence). The CDR3 has 15 residues. Healthy Caucasians made up all donors. TCRdb passed the 5' RACE reads through MiXCR, listing each CDR3 protein once. Here the sample spans 1.5 million to 2 million distinct CDR3 sequences, 32% being singletons. Sequenced input: cord blood. This TCR was recovered from a newborn girl in good health. V gene TRBV27 combines with J gene TRBJ1-1; tentatively, D is TRBD1 (5 bases). CDR3 region: CASSLFATGNTEAFF. DNA of the CDR3: TGTGCCAGCAGTTTATTCGCCACAGGAAACACTGAAGCTTTCTTT.